The 15 T cell receptor beta chains listed next were all sequenced from one sample in a study of cytomegalovirus exposure and HLA in healthy donors. Vbeta (60) and Jbeta (13) primers were used in the PCR. Using immunoSEQ multiplex PCR, the repertoire was profiled, and TCRdb retains in-frame clones only, with some absent. The sample shows more than 95,000 clones, around 77% of them seen only once. The sequenced sample was PBMCs. Source of these receptors: a woman aged 40 to 55 in good health and CMV-seropositive.

DNA for the CDR3: TGTGCCAGCACCGGGACAGAGACCTGGACTAGCATAAACTCCTACAATGAGCAGTTCTTC. The encoded protein is CASTGTETWTSINSYNEQFF. The genes are TRBV2 and TRBJ2-1, with a possible D match to TRBD2 (8 bases). Per the germline V gene, CDR1 is SNHLY and CDR2 is FYNNEI. Between the trimmed V and J ends, which lost 7 bases and 0 bases, there was a span of 28 bases. The CDR3 runs 20 residues.

V is TRBV9 and J is TRBJ2-1; D is possibly TRBD2 (7 bases). The V gene lost 0 bases and the J gene lost 9 bases, with 16 bases spanning the gap. The length of the CDR3 is 15 residues. CDR1 and CDR2 from the germline V gene are SGDLS and YYNGEE. In nucleotides, the CDR3 is TGTGCCAGCAGCGTAGGAAGGGGGGGCGGGCTTGAGCAGTTCTTC. Its protein is CASSVGRGGGLEQFF. Looking up the rest from reference TRBV9 and TRBJ2-1 gives the full variable domain: DSGVTQTPKHLITATGQRVTLRCSPRSGDLSVYWYQQSLDQGLQFLIQYYNGEERAKGNILERFSAQQFPDLHSELNLSSLELGDSALYFCASSVGRGGGLEQFFGPGTRLTVL.

The chain combines TRBV6-5 with TRBJ1-1, with 8 positions matching TRBD1. CDR3 length equals 14 residues. Germline values: CDR1 MNHEY, CDR2 SVGAGI. Unmatched junction bases numbered 6, after V lost 5 bases and J lost 4 bases. CDR3 bases: TGTGCCAGCAGTCCGATAGACAGGGGCACTGAAGCTTTCTTT. Protein product: CASSPIDRGTEAFF.

The sample holds a few counts of this clone. This chain's CDR3 is CASSSRATGRGELFF. DNA of the CDR3: TGTGCCAGCAGCTCCCGGGCCACAGGACGCGGGGAGCTGTTTTTT. The chain combines TRBV7-3 with TRBJ2-2, with a weak D call TRBD1 (5 bases). This CDR3 region has 15 residues. V lost 4 bases and J lost 7, with 16 bases in between. Per germline, CDR1 SGHTA and CDR2 FQGTGA. The complete variable domain, with remaining parts taken from reference TRBV7-3 and TRBJ2-2, reads GAGVSQTPSNKVTEKGKYVELRCDPISGHTALYWYRQSLGQGPEFLIYFQGTGAADDSGLPNDRFFAVRPEGSVSTLKIQRTERGDSAVYLCASSSRATGRGELFFGEGSRLTVL.

This clone was seen only once. V gene TRBV18 combines with J gene TRBJ2-5; D possibly corresponds to TRBD2 (5 bases). V dropped 3 bases and J dropped 5 bases, with 13 bases sitting between them. The CDR3 spans 14 residues. The germline CDR1 and CDR2 sequences are KGHSH and LQKENI. CDR3 sequence reads: CASSPIPTRETQYF. The CDR3, as DNA: TGTGCCAGCTCACCTATCCCCACTAGGGAGACCCAGTACTTC. The whole variable domain, filled in from reference TRBV18 and TRBJ2-5, reads NAGVMQNPRHLVRRRGQEARLRCSPMKGHSHVYWYRQLPEEGLKFMVYLQKENIIDESGMPKERFSAEFPKEGPSILRIQQVVRGDSAAYFCASSPIPTRETQYFGPGTRLLVL.

The V and J genes are TRBV11-2 and TRBJ2-7; 7 bases align to TRBD2. The ends lost 0 bases at V and 5 bases at J; junction bases unmatched: 19. The CDR3 runs 19 residues. CDR1 SGHAT and CDR2 FQNNGV come from the germline V gene. The CDR3 nucleotides are TGTGCCAGCAGCTTAGATCAAGGAGGGTCTAGGGCGGGAGTCGACGAGCAGTACTTC. Encoded protein: CASSLDQGGSRAGVDEQYF.

The rearrangement uses TRBV2 and TRBJ2-5; 7 nucleotides line up with TRBD1. Germline loops: CDR1 SNHLY, CDR2 FYNNEI. The trim removed 5 bases at V and 5 bases at J, leaving 8 bases unmatched. This CDR3 region has 14 residues. For the CDR3, the DNA is TGTGCCAGCAGTCGACAGGGACGGGCGGAGACCCAGTACTTC. This codes for CASSRQGRAETQYF.

V and J are TRBV5-1 and TRBJ2-6; TRBD2 agrees at 10 bases. Germline CDR1 reads SGHRS; CDR2 reads YFSETQ. The CDR3 consists of 19 residues. V was pared by 0 bases and J by 0 bases, with 6 bases of the junction left unmatched. In nucleotides, the CDR3 is TGCGCCAGCAGCTTGGCCTCGGCTAGCGGGAGCTCTGGGGCCAACGTCCTGACTTTC. Translated: CASSLASASGSSGANVLTF.

This chain uses TRBV19 with TRBJ1-4; 7 bases match TRBD1. Germline values: CDR1 LNHDA, CDR2 SQIVND (reference sequence). The CDR3 runs to 14 residues. V trimming: 6 bases; J trimming: 8 bases; junction bases outside the gene matches: 9. CDR3 amino acids: CASRKTGTGEKLFF. CDR3 nucleotide sequence: TGTGCCAGTAGGAAGACAGGGACGGGGGAAAAACTGTTTTTT.

The chain links TRBV5-6 to TRBJ1-3, with D unresolved. Germline V gene data show CDR1 as SGHDT and CDR2 as YYEEEE. Between the trimmed V and J ends, which lost 0 bases and 3 bases, there was a span of 7 bases. The CDR3 totals 14 residues. CDR3 sequence reads: CASSLEQVGNTIYF. The CDR3 DNA sequence: TGTGCCAGCAGCTTGGAGCAGGTTGGAAACACCATATATTTT.

The chain couples TRBV28 to TRBJ1-1; 8 bases fit TRBD1. The V segment lost 6 bases and the J segment 1 base; nucleotides outside the gene matches: 13. The V gene's germline CDR1 is MDHEN and CDR2 SYDVKM. The CDR3 has 17 residues. CDR3 amino acids: CASSGDRTIARNTEAFF. CDR3 nucleotide sequence: TGTGCCAGCAGCGGGGACAGGACCATTGCACGGAACACTGAAGCTTTCTTT.

The chain carries TRBV6-5 and TRBJ1-2, with D maybe TRBD1 (6 bases). The CDR3 has 14 residues. Germline CDR1 and CDR2: MNHEY and SVGAGI. V lost 7 bases and J lost 3, with 15 bases in between. CDR3 sequence: CASTLGRGDYGYTF. In DNA, the CDR3 is TGTGCCAGCACTCTAGGCAGGGGTGACTATGGCTACACCTTC.

This chain connects TRBV10-3 to TRBJ1-1, with D maybe TRBD1 (5 bases). There are 13 residues in the CDR3. V lost 8 bases and J lost 4, with 14 bases in between. CDR1 ENHRY and CDR2 SYGVKD come from the germline V gene. The CDR3 coding sequence is TGTGCCATCCAAAGGGGCTTAGGCACTGAAGCTTTCTTT. It encodes CAIQRGLGTEAFF.

V is TRBV5-1 and J is TRBJ2-5; the D gene is possibly TRBD2 (5 bases). This CDR3 contains 13 residues. Trimming pared 5 bases from V and 4 bases from J, leaving 12 bases between. Germline V gene lookup returns CDR1 SGHRS and CDR2 YFSETQ. Here the CDR3 DNA reads TGCGCCAGCAGATTTCCAGGAGGAGAGACCCAGTACTTC. Translated, it gives CASRFPGGETQYF.

This clone has only a few counts. V gene TRBV4-1 combines with J gene TRBJ2-3; 7 nucleotides agree with TRBD2. The germline V gene encodes CDR1 MGHRA and CDR2 YSYEKL. This CDR3 is 16 amino acids long. The trim removed 0 bases at V and 3 bases at J, leaving 6 bases unmatched. The CDR3 protein is CASSQDVGGGTDTQYF. The CDR3 DNA sequence: TGCGCCAGCAGCCAAGATGTGGGGGGGGGAACAGATACGCAGTATTTT.